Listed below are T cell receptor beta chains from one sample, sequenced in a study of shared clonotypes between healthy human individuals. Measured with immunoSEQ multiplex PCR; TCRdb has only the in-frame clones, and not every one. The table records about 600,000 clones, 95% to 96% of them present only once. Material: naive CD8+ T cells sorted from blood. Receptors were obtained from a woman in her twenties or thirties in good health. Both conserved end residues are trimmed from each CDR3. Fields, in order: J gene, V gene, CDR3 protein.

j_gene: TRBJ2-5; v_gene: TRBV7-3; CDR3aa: ASSLTVRGMGETQY
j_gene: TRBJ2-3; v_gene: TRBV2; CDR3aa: ARDRGNTDTQY
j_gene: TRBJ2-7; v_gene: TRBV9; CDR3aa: ASSVGLGNYEQY
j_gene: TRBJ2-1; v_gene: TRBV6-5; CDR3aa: ASRAGSYNEQF
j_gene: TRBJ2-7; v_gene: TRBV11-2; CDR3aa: ASTPIATTAFYEQY
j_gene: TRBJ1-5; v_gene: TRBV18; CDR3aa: ASSPEVLGANQPQH
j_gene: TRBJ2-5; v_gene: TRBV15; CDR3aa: ATSRGRGATETQY
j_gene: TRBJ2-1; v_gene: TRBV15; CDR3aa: ATSRDRYNEQF
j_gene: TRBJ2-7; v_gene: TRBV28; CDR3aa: ASSLSDRGPYEQY
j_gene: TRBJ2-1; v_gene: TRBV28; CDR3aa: ASSYGGDNEQF
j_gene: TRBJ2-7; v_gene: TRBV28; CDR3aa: ASSYRVSSWTYEQY
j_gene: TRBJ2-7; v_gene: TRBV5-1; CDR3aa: ASSLERAYEQY
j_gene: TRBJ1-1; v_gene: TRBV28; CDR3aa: ASSLGQTNTEAF
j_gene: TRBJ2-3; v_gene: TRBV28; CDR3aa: ASSTSGRSTDTQY
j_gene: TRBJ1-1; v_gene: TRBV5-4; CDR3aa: ASSLPGDPANTEAF
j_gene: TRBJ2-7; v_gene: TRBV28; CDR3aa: ASSGGSGSYEQY
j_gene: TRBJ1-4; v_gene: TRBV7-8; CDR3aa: ASSLTTGWTNEKLF
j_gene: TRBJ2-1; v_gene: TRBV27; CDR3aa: ASSFGSGRRNEQF
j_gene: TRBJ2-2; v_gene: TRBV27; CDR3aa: ASRLAGAAGELF
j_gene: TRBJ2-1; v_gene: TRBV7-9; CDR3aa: ASSPRAGGPEDEQF
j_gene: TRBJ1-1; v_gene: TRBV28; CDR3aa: ASTLDRGVGSTEAF
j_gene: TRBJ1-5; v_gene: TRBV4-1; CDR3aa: ASSPWDGGNQPQH
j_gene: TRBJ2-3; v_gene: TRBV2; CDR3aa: ASSEGPGGTDTQY
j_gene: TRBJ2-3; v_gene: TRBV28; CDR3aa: ASSSYSGRAGDTQY
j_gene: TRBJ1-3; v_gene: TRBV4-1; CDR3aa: ASSQVVVELLSGNTIY
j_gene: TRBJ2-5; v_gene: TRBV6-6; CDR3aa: ASRGTDQETQY
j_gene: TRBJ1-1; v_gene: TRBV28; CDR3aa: ASSLTGVYTEAF
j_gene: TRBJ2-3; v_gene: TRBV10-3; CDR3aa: AISESSGTGADTQY
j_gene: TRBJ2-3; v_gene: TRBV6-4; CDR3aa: ASSAGDSYTDTQY
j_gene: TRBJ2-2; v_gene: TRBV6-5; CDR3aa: ATGWDGGSGELF
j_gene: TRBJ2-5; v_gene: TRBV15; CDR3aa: ATSTEGFQETQY
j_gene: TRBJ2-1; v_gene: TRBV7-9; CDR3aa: ASSSRRIGGGYNEQF
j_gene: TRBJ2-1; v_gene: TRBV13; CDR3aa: ASSITTGQENYNEQF
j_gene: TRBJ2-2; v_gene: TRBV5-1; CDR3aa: ASMQTFNTGELF
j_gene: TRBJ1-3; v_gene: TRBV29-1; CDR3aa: SVVGSGNTIY
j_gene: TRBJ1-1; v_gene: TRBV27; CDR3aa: ASSWGGRATEAF
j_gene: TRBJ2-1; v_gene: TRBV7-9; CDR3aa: ASSMDWAEGEQF
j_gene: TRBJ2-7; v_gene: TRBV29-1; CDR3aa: SFLTSGFYEQY
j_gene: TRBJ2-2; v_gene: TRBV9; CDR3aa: ASSAGRGTGELF
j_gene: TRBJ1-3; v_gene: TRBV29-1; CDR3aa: SAALNSGNTIY
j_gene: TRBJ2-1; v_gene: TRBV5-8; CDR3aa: ASSFEGSSYNEQF
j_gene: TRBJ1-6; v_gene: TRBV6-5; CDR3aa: ATSGGINFSPLH